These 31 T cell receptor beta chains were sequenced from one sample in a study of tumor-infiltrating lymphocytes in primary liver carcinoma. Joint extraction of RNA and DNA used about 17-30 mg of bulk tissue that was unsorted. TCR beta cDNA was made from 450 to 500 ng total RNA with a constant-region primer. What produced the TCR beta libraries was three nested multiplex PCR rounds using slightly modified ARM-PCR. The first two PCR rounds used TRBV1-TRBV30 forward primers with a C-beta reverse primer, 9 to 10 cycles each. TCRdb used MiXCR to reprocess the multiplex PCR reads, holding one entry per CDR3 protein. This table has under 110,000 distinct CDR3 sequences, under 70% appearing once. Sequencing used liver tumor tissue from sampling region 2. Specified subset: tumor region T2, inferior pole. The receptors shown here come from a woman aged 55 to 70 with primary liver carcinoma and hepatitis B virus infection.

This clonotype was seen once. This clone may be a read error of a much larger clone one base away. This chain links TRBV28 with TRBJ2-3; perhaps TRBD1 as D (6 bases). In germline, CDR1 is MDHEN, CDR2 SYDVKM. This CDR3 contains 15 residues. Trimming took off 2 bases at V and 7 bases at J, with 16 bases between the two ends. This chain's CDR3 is CASSLTEPGTYTQYF. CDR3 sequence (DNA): TGTGCCAGCAGTTTAACGGAGCCTGGGACATATACGCAGTATTTT.

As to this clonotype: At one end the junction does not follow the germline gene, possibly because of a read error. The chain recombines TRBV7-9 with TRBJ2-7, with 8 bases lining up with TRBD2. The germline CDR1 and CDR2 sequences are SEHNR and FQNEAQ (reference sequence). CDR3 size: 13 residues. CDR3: CASSALAGLEEHF. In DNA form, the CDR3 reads TGTGCCAGCAGCGCGTTAGCGGGACTCGAGGAGCACTTT.

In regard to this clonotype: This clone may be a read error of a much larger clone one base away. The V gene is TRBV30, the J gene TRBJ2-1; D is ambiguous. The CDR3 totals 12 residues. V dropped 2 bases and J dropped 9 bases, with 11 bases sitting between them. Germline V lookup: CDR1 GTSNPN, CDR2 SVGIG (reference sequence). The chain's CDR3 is CAWSTFVGEQFF. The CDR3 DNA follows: TGTGCCTGGAGTACCTTCGTAGGTGAGCAGTTCTTC.

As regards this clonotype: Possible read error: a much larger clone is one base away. The CDR3, as DNA: TGTGCCACCTCGGACCGAAACTCTGGAAACGCCATATATTTT. It codes for CATSDRNSGNAIYF. V gene TRBV12-3 or TRBV12-4 combines with J gene TRBJ1-3; no firm D call. This CDR3 has 14 residues.

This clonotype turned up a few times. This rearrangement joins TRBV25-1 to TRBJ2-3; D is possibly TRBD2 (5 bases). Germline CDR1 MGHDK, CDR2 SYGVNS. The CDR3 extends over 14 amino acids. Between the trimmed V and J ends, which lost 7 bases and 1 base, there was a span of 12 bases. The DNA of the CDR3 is TGTGCCAGCACTCCGGGAAGGGGCACAGATACGCAGTATTTT. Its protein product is CASTPGRGTDTQYF.

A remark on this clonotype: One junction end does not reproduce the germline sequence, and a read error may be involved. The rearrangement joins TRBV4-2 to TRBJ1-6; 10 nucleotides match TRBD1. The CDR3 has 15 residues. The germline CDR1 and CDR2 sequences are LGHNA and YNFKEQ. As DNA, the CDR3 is TGTGCCATCAGCCCCCCGGACAGGGGGGTCTCACCCCTCCACTTT. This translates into CAISPPDRGVSPLHF.

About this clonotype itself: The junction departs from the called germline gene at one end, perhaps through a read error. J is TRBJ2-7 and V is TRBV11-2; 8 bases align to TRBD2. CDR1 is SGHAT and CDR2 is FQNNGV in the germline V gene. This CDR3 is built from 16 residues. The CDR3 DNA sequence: TGTGCCAACAGCTTGCAGGCGGGAGGTCTACCTAACGAGCAGTACTTC. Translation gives CANSLQAGGLPNEQYF.

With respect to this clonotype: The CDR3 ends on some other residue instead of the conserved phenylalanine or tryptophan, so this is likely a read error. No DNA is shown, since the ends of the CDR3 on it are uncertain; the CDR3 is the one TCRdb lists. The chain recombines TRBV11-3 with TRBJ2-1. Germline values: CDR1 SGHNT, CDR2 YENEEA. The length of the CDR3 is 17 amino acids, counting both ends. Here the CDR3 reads CASSLDPTSFSYNELFS.

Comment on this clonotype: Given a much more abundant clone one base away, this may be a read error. The CDR3 here is CATRTQEGNEKLFF. The CDR3 DNA follows: TGTGCCACCAGAACTCAGGAAGGGAATGAAAAACTGTTTTTT. The chain carries TRBV6-6 and TRBJ1-4, with D unclear. V dropped 10 bases and J dropped 5 bases, with 17 bases sitting between them. CDR1 and CDR2 (germline): MNHNY, SVGAGI (reference sequence). This CDR3 is 14 amino acids long.

CDR3 residues: CASSPGASGSRETQYF. CDR3 in DNA: TGTGCCAGCAGCCCCGGGGCTAGTGGGAGTAGGGAGACCCAGTACTTC. The chain carries TRBV11-2 and TRBJ2-5; D may correspond to TRBD1 or TRBD2 (5 bases each). The CDR3 is made up of 16 amino acids. V gave up 5 bases and J gave up 5 bases, with 21 bases separating them. Germline assignment: CDR1 SGHAT and CDR2 FQNNGV.

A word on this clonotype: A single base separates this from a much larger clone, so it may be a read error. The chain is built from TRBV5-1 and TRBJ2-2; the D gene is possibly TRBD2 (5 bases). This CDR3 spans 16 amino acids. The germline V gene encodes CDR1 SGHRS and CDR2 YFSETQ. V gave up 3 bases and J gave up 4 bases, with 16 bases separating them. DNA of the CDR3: TGCGCCAGCAGCTCGTCGGGGTCGTCGGGCACCGGGGAGCTGTTTTTT. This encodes CASSSSGSSGTGELFF.

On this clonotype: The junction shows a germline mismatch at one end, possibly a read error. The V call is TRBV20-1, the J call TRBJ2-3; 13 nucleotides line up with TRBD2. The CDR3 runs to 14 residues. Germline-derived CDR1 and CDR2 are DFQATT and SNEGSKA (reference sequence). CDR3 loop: CSARGTSGVNTQYF. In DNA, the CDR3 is TGCAGTGCCAGAGGGACTAGCGGGGTGAATACGCAGTATTTT.

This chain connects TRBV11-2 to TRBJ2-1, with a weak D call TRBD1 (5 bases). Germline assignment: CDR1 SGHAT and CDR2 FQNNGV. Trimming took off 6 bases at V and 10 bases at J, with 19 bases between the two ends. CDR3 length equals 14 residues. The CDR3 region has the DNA TGTGCCAGCAGACAGGACACGAGGTATAGGGAGCAGTTCTTC. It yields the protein CASRQDTRYREQFF.

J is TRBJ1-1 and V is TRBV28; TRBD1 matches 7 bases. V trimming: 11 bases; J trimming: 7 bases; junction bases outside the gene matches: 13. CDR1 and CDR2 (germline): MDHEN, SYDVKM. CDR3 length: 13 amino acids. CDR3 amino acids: CACNFPGDSEAFF. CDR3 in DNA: TGTGCCTGCAATTTCCCAGGGGACAGTGAAGCTTTCTTT.

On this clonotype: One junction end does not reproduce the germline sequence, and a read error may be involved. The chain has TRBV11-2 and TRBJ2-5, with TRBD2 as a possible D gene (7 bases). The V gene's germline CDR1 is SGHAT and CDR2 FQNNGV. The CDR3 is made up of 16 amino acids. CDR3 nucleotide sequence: TGTGCTAGCAGATCACTAAGGGGGGGCTTCCAAGAGACCCAGTACTTC. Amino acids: CASRSLRGGFQETQYF. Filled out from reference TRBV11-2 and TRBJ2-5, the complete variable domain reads EAGVAQSPRYKIIEKRQSVAFWCNPISGHATLYWYQQILGQGPKLLIQFQNNGVVDDSQLPKDRFSAERLKGVDSTLKIQPAKLEDSAVYLCASRSLRGGFQETQYFGPGTRLLVL.

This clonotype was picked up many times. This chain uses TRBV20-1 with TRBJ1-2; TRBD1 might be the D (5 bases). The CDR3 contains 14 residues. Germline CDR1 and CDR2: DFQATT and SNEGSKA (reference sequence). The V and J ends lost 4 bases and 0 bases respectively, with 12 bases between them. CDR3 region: CSANPGTSNYGYTF. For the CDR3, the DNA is TGCAGTGCTAACCCCGGGACTTCTAACTATGGCTACACCTTC.

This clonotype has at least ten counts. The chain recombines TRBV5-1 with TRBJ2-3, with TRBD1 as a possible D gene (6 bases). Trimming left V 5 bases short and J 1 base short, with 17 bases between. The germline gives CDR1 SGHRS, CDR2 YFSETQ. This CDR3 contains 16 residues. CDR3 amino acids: CASSSGVTRRTDTQYF. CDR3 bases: TGCGCCAGCAGTTCAGGGGTTACCCGGCGCACAGATACGCAGTATTTT. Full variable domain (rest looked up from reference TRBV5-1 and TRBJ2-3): KAGVTQTPRYLIKTRGQQVTLSCSPISGHRSVSWYQQTPGQGLQFLFEYFSETQRNKGNFPGRFSGRQFSNSRSEMNVSTLELGDSALYLCASSSGVTRRTDTQYFGPGTRLTVL.

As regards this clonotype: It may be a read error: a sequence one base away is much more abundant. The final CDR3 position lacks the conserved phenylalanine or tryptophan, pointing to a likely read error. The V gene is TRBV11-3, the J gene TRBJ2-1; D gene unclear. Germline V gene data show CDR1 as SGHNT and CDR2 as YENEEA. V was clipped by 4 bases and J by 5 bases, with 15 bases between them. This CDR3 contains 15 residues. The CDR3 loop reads CASSSQIPPNNEQFL. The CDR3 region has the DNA TGTGCCAGCAGCTCACAGATTCCTCCCAACAATGAGCAGTTCCTC.

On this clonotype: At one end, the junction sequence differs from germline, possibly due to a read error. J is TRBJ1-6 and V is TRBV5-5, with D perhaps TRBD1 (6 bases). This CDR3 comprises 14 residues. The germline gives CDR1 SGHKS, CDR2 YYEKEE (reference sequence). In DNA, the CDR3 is TGTGCCAGCAGGCGGGACATTGACAATTCACCCTTCCACTTT. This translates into CASRRDIDNSPFHF.

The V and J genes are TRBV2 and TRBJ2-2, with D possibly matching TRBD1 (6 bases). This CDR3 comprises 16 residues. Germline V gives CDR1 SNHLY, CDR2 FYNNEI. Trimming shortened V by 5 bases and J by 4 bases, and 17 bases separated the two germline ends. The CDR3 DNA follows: TGTGCCAGCAGTCTACAGACAGGACAAGGCACCGGGGAGCTGTTTTTT. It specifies CASSLQTGQGTGELFF.

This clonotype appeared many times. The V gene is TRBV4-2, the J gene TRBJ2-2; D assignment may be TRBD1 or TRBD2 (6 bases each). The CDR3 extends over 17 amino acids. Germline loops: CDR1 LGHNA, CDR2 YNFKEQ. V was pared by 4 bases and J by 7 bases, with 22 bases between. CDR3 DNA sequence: TGTGCCAGCAGCCCAGCCACTAGCTCCCAACAGGGCGGGGAGCTGTTTTTT. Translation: CASSPATSSQQGGELFF.

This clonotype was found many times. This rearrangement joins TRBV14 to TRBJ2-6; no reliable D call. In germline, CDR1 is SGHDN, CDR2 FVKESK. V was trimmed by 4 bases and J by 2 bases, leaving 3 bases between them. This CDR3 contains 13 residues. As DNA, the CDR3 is TGTGCCAGCAGCCCGCCTGGGGCCAACGTCCTGACTTTC. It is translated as CASSPPGANVLTF. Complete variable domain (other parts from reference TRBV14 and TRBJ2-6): EAGVTQFPSHSVIEKGQTVTLRCDPISGHDNLYWYRRVMGKEIKFLLHFVKESKQDESGMPNNRFLAERTGGTYSTLKVQPAELEDSGVYFCASSPPGANVLTFGAGSRLTVL.

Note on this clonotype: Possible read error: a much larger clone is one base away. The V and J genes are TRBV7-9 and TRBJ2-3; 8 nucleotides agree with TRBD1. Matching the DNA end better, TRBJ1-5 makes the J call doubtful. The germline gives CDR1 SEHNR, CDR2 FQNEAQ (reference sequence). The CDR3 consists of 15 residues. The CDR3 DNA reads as TGTGCCAGCAGCCCAACAGGGGGTAGGACAGATACGCAGCATTTT. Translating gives CASSPTGGRTDTQHF.

The CDR3 nucleotides read TGTGCCAGCAGCAGGAGACTAAGGAGAGGGCCGGGGGATGAGCAGTTCTTC. Translation gives CASSRRLRRGPGDEQFF. The chain uses TRBV11-2 and TRBJ2-1; TRBD2 might be the D (6 bases). This CDR3 contains 17 residues. Between the trimmed V and J ends, which lost 5 bases and 8 bases, there was a span of 25 bases. In germline, CDR1 is SGHAT, CDR2 FQNNGV.

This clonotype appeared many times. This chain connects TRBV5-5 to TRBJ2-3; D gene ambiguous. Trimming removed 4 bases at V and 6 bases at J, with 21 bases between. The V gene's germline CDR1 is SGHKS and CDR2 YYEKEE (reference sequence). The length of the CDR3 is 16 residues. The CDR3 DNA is TGTGCCAGCAGCCCCGATTCGGGCACCACCGGGGATACGCAGTATTTT. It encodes CASSPDSGTTGDTQYF.

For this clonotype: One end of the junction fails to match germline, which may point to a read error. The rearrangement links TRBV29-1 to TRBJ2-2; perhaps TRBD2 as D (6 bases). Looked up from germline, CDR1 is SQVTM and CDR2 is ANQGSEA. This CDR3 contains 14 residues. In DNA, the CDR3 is TGCAGCGTTGAAGGGACTATCAGGACCGGGGAGCTGGTTTTT. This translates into CSVEGTIRTGELVF.

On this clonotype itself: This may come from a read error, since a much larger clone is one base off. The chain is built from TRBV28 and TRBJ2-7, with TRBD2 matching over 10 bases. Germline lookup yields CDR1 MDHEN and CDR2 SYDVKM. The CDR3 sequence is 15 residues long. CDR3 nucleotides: TGTGCCGGCAGGGGGTCAGCGGGAGGGTCCTACGAGCAGTACTTC. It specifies CAGRGSAGGSYEQYF.

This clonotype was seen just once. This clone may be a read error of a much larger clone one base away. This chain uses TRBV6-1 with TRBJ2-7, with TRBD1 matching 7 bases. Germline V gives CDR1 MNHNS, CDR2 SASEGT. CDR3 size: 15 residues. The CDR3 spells CASSEEEAGGNEEYF. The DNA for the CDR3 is TGTGCCAGCAGTGAAGAGGAAGCAGGGGGAAACGAGGAGTACTTC.

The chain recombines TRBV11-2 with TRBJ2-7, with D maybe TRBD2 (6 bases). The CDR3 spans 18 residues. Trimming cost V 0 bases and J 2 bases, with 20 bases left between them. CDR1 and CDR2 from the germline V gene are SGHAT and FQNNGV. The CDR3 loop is CASSLDCVSLACPYEQYF. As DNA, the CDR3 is TGTGCCAGCAGCTTAGATTGTGTTAGTCTAGCGTGTCCCTACGAGCAGTACTTC.

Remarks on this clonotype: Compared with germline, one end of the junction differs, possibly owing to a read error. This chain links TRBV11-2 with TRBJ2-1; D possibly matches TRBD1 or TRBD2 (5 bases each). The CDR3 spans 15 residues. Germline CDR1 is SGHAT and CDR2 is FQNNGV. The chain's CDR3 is CVSSLPPGQYNEQFF. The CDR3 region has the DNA TGTGTCAGTAGCCTCCCCCCGGGGCAGTACAATGAGCAGTTCTTT.

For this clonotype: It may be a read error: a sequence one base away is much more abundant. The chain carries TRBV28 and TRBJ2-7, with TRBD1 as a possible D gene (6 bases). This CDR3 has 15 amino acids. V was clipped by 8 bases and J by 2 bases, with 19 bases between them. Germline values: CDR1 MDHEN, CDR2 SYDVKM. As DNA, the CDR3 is TGTGCCAGCGGATCGAACAGGGCTCTTCCCTACGAGCAGTACTTC. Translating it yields CASGSNRALPYEQYF.